This T cell receptor (beta chain) comes out of a study of technical replicates of blood from several donors. Germline assignment: CDR1 SGHTA and CDR2 FQGNSA. The CDR3 runs 15 residues. The V and J ends lost 5 bases and 10 bases, in that order; junction bases with no gene match: 10. Assay: immunoSEQ multiplex PCR; the TCRdb copy retains only in-frame clones and omits some. The table records some 69,000 clones, around 90% of them present only once. This chain connects TRBV7-2 to TRBJ1-6, with 8 nucleotides matching TRBD1. This clonotype was obtained from a human donor in good health. Some clones in this sample may be carry-over from other donors' samples. The material sequenced was PBMCs. The CDR3 region is CASSLSRGRGSPLHF. The CDR3 DNA follows: TGTGCCAGCAGCCTCTCCAGGGGGCGCGGGTCACCCCTCCACTTT.